This TCR beta chain is drawn from a study of T cells in Graves' hyperthyroidism and ophthalmopathy. The sample holds many counts of this clonotype. This CDR3 region has 14 residues. The germline V gene encodes CDR1 WSHSY and CDR2 SAAADI. V lost 3 bases and J lost 4, with 12 bases in between. The source material, RNA transcripts, was used to amplify TCR beta CDR3 regions. The HTBI primer set drove a first-round RT-PCR of the TCR CDR3. One entry per CDR3 protein results from TCRdb running MiXCR on the multiplex PCR reads. The data show roughly 130,000 distinct CDR3 sequences, around 21% seen once. The chain couples TRBV10-2 to TRBJ1-2; tentatively, D is TRBD1 (5 bases). The sequenced material came from blood. This sequence originates from a woman aged 45-65 years with Graves' hyperthyroidism that later progressed to Graves' ophthalmopathy. CDR3 sequence reads: CASSERGTGYGYTF. CDR3 bases: TGCGCCAGCAGTGAACGGGGAACAGGCTATGGCTACACCTTC.